This TCR beta chain was retrieved from a study of T cell responses to AZD1222 COVID-19 vaccine. General study results and limits: Repertoires were sampled only after the peak T cell response.

Using immunoSEQ multiplex PCR, the repertoire was profiled, and TCRdb retains in-frame clones only, with some absent. The sample consists of 150,000 or so clones, less than 95% of them appearing once. The V and J ends lost 6 bases and 8 bases respectively, with 13 bases between them. The CDR3 extends over 12 amino acids. The V gene's germline CDR1 is MNHEY and CDR2 SVGAGI. Details on this clone: Antigen specificity is unknown.

Sequences were derived from peripheral blood, sampled on day 0 of AZD1222 vaccination. This receptor was obtained from an adult in good health. The J gene is TRBJ1-2, the V gene TRBV6-5; tentative D call: TRBD1 (5 bases). The CDR3 sequence is CASRLGLSGYTF. Written as DNA, the CDR3 is TGTGCCAGCAGACTGGGACTTTCAGGCTACACCTTC.